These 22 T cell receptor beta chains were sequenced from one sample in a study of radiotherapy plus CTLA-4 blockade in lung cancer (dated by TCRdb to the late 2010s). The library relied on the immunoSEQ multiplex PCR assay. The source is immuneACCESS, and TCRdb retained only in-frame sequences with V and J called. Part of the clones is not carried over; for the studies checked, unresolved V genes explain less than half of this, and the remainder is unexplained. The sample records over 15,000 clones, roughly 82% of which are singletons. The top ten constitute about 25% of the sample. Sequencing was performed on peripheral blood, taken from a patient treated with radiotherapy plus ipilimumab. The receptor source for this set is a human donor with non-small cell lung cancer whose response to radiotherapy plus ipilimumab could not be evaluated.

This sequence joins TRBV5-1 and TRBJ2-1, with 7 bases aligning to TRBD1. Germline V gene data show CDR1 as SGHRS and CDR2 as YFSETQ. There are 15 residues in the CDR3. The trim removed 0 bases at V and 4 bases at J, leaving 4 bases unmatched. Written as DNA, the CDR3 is TGCGCCAGCAGCTTGGATGGGACAGCGTACAATGAGCAGTTCTTC. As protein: CASSLDGTAYNEQFF.

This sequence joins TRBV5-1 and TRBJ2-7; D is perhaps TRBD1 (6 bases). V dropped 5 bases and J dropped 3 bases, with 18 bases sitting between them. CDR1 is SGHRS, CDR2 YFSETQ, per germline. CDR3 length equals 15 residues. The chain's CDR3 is CASRLGAQGIYEQYF. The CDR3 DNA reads TGCGCCAGCAGGCTGGGGGCGCAGGGGATCTACGAGCAGTACTTC.

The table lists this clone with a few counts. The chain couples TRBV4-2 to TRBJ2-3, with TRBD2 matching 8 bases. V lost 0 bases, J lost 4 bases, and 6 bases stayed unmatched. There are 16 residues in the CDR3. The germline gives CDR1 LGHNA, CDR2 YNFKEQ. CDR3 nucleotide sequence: TGTGCCAGCAGCCAAGATGGGACTAGAAGGGCAGATACGCAGTATTTT. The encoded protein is CASSQDGTRRADTQYF.

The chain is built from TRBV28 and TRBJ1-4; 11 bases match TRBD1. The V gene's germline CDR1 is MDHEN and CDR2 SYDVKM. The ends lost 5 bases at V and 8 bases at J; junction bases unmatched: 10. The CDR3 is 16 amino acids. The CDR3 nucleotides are TGTGCCAGCAGTAAGGACAGGGGGCGACAGGTGGAAAAACTGTTTTTT. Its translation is CASSKDRGRQVEKLFF.

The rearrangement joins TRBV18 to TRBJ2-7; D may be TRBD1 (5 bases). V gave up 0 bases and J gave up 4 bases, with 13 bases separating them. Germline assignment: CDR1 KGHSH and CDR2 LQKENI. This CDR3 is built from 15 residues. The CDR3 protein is CASSPPSWGSYEQYF. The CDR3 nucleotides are TGTGCCAGCTCACCACCGTCCTGGGGCTCATACGAGCAGTACTTC.

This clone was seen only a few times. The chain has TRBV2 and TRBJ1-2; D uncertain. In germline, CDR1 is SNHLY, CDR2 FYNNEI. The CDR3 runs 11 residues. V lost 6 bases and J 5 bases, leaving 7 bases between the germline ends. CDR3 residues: CASSREYGYTF. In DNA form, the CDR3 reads TGTGCCAGCAGCCGGGAGTATGGCTACACCTTC.

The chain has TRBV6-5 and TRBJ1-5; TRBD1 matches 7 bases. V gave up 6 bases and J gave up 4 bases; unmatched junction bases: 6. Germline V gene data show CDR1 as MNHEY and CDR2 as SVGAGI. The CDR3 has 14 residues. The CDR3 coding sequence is TGTGCCAGCAGGCAGACAGGGAGGAATCAGCCCCAGCATTTT. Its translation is CASRQTGRNQPQHF.

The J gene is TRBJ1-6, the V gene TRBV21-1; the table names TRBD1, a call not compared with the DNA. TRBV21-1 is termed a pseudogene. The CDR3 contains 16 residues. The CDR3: CASSSRWTYVNSPLHF. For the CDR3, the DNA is TGTGCCAGCAGCAGCCGGTGGACATATGTGAATTCACCCCTCCACTTT.

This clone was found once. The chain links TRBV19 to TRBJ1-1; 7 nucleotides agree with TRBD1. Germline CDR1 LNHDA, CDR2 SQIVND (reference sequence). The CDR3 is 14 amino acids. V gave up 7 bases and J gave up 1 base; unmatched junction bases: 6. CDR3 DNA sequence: TGTGCCAGTACCCCAGGGACAGCGAACACTGAAGCTTTCTTT. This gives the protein CASTPGTANTEAFF.

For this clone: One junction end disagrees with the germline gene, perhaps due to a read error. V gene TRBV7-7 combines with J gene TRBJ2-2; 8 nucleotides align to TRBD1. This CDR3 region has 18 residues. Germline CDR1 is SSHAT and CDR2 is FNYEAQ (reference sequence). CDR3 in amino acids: CASSAKPGQEWGTGELFF. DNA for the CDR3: TGTGCTAGCAGCGCGAAACCGGGACAGGAATGGGGCACCGGGGAGCTGTTTTTT.

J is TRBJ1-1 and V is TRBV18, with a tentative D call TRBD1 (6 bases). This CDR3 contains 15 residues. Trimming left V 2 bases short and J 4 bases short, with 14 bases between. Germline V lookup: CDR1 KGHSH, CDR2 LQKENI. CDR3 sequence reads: CASSPGQQGGTEAFF. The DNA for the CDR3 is TGTGCCAGCTCACCAGGTCAACAGGGCGGCACTGAAGCTTTCTTT.

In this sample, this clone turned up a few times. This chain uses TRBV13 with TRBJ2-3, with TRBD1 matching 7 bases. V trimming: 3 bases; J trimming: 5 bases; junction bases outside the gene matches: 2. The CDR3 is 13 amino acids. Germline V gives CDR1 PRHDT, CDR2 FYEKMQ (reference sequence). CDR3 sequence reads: CASSLRGRDTQYF. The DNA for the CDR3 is TGTGCCAGCAGCTTGAGGGGGCGAGATACGCAGTATTTT. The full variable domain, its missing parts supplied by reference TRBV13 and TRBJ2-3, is AAGVIQSPRHLIKEKRETATLKCYPIPRHDTVYWYQQGPGQDPQFLISFYEKMQSDKGSIPDRFSAQQFSDYHSELNMSSLELGDSALYFCASSLRGRDTQYFGPGTRLTVL.

The CDR3 reads CASSSPGRRAYEQYF. The CDR3 nucleotides are TGTGCCAGCAGTTCCCCGGGGAGGCGAGCCTACGAGCAGTACTTC. The chain joins TRBV27 to TRBJ2-7, with a weak D call TRBD2 (6 bases). V was pared by 4 bases and J by 2 bases, with 15 bases between. From germline, CDR1 is MNHEY and CDR2 SMNVEV (reference sequence). The CDR3 contains 15 residues.

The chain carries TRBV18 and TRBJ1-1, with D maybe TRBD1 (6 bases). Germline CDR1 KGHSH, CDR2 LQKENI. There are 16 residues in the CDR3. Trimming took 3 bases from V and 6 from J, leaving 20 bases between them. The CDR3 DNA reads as TGTGCCAGCTCACCTCGGATGGGGGGGGCGTTGGCTGAAGCTTTCTTT. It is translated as CASSPRMGGALAEAFF.

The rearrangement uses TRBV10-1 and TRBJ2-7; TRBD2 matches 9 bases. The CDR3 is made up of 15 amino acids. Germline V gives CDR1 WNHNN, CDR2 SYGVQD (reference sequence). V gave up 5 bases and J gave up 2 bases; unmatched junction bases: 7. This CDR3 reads CASSPQAGGPYEQYF. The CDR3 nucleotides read TGCGCCAGCAGTCCCCAGGCGGGGGGGCCCTACGAGCAGTACTTC.

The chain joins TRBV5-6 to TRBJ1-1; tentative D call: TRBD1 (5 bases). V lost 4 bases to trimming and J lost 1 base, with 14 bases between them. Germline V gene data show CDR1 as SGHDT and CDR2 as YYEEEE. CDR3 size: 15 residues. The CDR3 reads CASSPGLNQNTEAFF. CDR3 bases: TGTGCCAGCAGCCCGGGACTTAACCAGAACACTGAAGCTTTCTTT.

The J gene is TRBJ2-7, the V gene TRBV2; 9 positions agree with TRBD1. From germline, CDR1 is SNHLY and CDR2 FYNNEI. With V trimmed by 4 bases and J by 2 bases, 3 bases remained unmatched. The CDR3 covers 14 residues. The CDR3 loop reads CASSGQGVPYEQYF. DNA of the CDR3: TGTGCCAGCAGTGGACAGGGGGTCCCCTACGAGCAGTACTTC.

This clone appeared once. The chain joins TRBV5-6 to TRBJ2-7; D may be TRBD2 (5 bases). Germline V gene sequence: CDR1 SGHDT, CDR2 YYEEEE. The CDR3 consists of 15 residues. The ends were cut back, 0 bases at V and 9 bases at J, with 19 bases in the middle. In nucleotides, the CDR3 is TGTGCCAGCAGCTTGGCCCGAGTAGGTAAGGAGGTGCAGTACTTC. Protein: CASSLARVGKEVQYF.

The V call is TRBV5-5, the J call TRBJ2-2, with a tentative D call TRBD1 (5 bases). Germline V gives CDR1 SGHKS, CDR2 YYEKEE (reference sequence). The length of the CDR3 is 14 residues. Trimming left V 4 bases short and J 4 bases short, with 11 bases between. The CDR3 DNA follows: TGTGCCAGCAGCCTAGGGGTAGTCACCGGGGAGCTGTTTTTT. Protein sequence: CASSLGVVTGELFF.

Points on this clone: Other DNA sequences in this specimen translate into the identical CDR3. CDR3 DNA sequence: TGTGCCAGCAGCTTTGGGCAGGGGGCACTGGGGGAGACCCAGTACTTC. This sequence encodes CASSFGQGALGETQYF. The V and J genes are TRBV5-4 and TRBJ2-5; TRBD1 matches at 8 bases. Trimming took 2 bases from V and 5 from J; bases not matched to a gene: 11. The CDR3 totals 16 residues. Per the germline V gene, CDR1 is SGHNT and CDR2 is YYREEE (reference sequence).

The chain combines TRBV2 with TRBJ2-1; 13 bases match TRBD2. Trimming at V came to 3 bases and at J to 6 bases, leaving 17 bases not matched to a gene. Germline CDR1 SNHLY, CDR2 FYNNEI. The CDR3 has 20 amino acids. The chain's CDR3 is CASSDPNAGTSGRAINEQFF. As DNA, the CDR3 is TGTGCCAGCAGTGACCCAAACGCCGGAACTAGCGGGAGGGCAATCAATGAGCAGTTCTTC.

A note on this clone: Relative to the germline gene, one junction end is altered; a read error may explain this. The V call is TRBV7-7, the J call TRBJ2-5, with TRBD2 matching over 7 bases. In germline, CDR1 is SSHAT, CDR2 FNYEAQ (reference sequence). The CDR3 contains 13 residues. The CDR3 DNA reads TGTGCTAGCAGCTTATTCGGGGGGGAGACCCAGTACTTC. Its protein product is CASSLFGGETQYF.